This T cell receptor (beta chain) was captured in a study of cytomegalovirus exposure and HLA in healthy donors (dated by TCRdb to about 2017). Regarding the complete study: An earlier analysis of fewer than 750 of the donors reported roughly 300 Gb of sequence data and 95 million to 140 million unique TCR beta sequences obtained from around 190 million T cells. Approximately 310 gigabases of sequencing data and 70 million to 85 million unique TCR sequences were included in an early release covering about 600 HLA-typed donors. Of the 398 genotyped donors, around 81% fell in the genetic ancestry cluster associated with self-reported Caucasian donors. The study aimed to test whether cataloging public T cell receptors could reveal signatures of past pathogen exposure. The study profiled the T cell repertoires of around 700 subjects by immunosequencing and related them to cytomegalovirus serostatus. In addition to the first cohort of approximately 670 subjects, a separate validation cohort of approximately 110 different subjects was used. To predict cytomegalovirus infection status, the study brought together high-throughput TCR immunosequencing, statistical association of individual TCRs with disease status, and machine learning. A later analysis re-analyzed previously published TCR beta repertoires from roughly 630 donors and added high-resolution HLA genotyping to study TCR occurrence patterns. Rather than drawing on any new phenotypic data, the later analysis identified candidate immune exposures from TCR beta sequences and the way those sequences occurred across donors. An earlier analysis of 500 to 750 of the donors applied high-throughput TCR beta sequencing to assess whether each TCR beta V gene segment acted as functional or pseudogenic. Alongside the repertoire data, information on donor age, sex, ethnicity and CMV serostatus was compiled. A later genetic analysis used genome-wide SNP genotypes for about 60% of the roughly 670 donors, treating that subset as a discovery cohort. Every discovery cohort repertoire had been produced on one sequencing platform. HLA typing covered class I and class II loci at four-digit resolution. Typing coverage differed by locus: A, B, C, DRB1 and DQB1 were typed in about 629-640 donors, DQA1 in 500 to 550, DPA1 in approximately 600, and DPB1 in approximately 450. Because of strong linkage in the cohort, roughly five DR-DQ haplotypes were treated as single units for association and clustering. Across some 400 genotyped donors of the cohort, an average of about 240,000 unique TCR beta nucleotide sequences per donor were sequenced, and 15% to 20% of those sequences were non-productive.

The library relied on the immunoSEQ multiplex PCR assay. For the multiplex PCR, a mixture combining 60 forward primers for TCR Vbeta segments and 13 reverse primers for TCR Jbeta segments was used. A multiplex PCR assay on genomic DNA amplified the CDR3 region of rearranged TCR beta genes. Amplified TCR beta libraries were sequenced as 87-base-pair reads on the Illumina HiSeq System. Under the source paper's analysis protocol: A later analysis tallied 75 million to 95 million unique TCR beta chains across the 666 repertoires, and around 10 million of those chains were shared by two or more donors. Raw reads were error-corrected and collapsed into unique sequences with a nearest-neighbor algorithm that merged closely related sequences to remove PCR and sequencing errors. V, D and J gene segments were assigned by aligning CDR3 sequences to IMGT reference sequences. For a sequence to be retained, a match of at least six nucleotides was required to both a V gene segment and a J gene segment. A rearrangement was called productive if the CDR3 had no stop codons and remained in frame with V and J, and every other rearrangement was called non-productive. Following IMGT convention, CDR3 was defined as the stretch from the second conserved V-encoded cysteine up to the conserved J-encoded phenylalanine. The earlier analysis of 450 to 750 of the donors excluded any sequence lacking an unambiguous match to a single V gene segment. An earlier analysis of some 610 of the donors called V segments functional above 56.7% productive rearrangements and segregating when the between-donor standard deviation exceeded 5%. To diagnose cytomegalovirus status from the catalog of TCR beta chain sequences, a statistical classification framework was built. V and J gene assignment, in a later analysis, came from comparing TCR nucleotide sequences with IMGT/GENE-DB human TR gene sequences. Using the TCRdist pipeline, a later analysis assigned CDR3 sequences along with most-parsimonious VDJ recombination scenarios. In a later analysis, every TCR beta chain was defined by the combination of its CDR3 amino acid sequence and its V-gene family, and reads without a unique V-gene family were dropped. To address suspected cross-contamination and a sequencing artifact, a later analysis removed around 590 highly shared, low-generation-probability nucleotide sequences. In a later analysis, a clonal expansion index was calculated for each public chain from normalized within-repertoire ranks of inferred template counts. Generation probabilities in a later analysis came from a VDJ recombination model fitted to out-of-frame rearrangements, and those results were checked against IGoR. In a later analysis, hypergeometric tests were used to score TCR-TCR, TCR-HLA and TCR-CMV co-occurrence, with a repertoire-size bias correction applied to TCR pairs. False discovery rates were estimated in a later analysis by permuting HLA or CMV assignments 20 times. A later analysis grouped co-occurring TCRs with DBSCAN, adding TCRdist sequence similarity when clustering within HLA-allele-positive subsets. Repertoires with fewer than 30,000 or more than 120,000 public chains were left out of co-occurrence clustering, as were five repertoires with anomalous nucleotide sharing. Here the immuneACCESS table is served through TCRdb, limited to in-frame sequences with V and J called. Missing clones are a known gap in these copies; in checked studies unresolved V genes cover under half, and the rest lacks a known reason. D and trimming come from the DNA, and the V and J calls and clone size come from that table. The sample's own table lists around 100,000 clones. Of the sample, 0.59% falls within the top ten clones.

The cohort comprised under 700 healthy bone marrow donors. At the time of sampling, all cohort members were nominally healthy, though unrecorded immune exposures were likely present. The donor tested CMV seronegative, placing the donor among the 350 to 400 seronegative members of the cohort. Every donor gave a peripheral blood sample, and the peripheral blood mononuclear cells from that sample were used for TCR beta sequencing. The Qiagen DNeasy Blood Extraction Kit was used to extract genomic DNA from the blood cell samples. A word on this clone: Its antigen target is currently unknown.

Overall study results and their limits: The 87-base-pair reads could not distinguish some IMGT-functional V segments, including TRBV6-2 and TRBV6-3, so those segments were excluded. The authors suggested that the approach could potentially be extended to other disease states and immunological phenotypes. An earlier analysis of around 540 of the donors showed that most TCR beta V segments appeared in productive rearrangements either about 90% or about 30% of the time, which broadly matched IMGT annotations. Because HLA typing was missing for some donors at each locus, association tests included only the typed subset. In a later genetic analysis, a missense DCLRE1C variant was associated with V-gene and J-gene trimming of TCR beta chains, and the association was replicated in an independent cohort. When HLA alleles, especially DR and DQ, strongly co-occurred, TCR associations were difficult to assign to individual alleles. Most TCR sequences were seen in very few donors, while some public TCRs were found in many individuals. At a false discovery rate of 0.05, a later analysis linked about 16,000 TCR beta sequences to specific HLA alleles. A later analysis found that HLA-associated TCR beta chains were more clonally expanded and had lower generation probabilities than equally common non-associated chains. A group of highly shared sequence variants was considered likely to be a technical artifact of the sequencing pipeline. In the study, 150 to 200 TCR beta chains were listed as associated with cytomegalovirus. The earlier analysis of about 600 of the donors excluded seventeen rarely observed V segments, including chromosome 9 orphons, because counts were too low. The only immune exposure information available for the cohort was CMV serostatus. Presence/absence analyses assumed roughly uniform sequencing depth across donors, an assumption that may not hold. A few of the identified cytomegalovirus-associated TCR beta chains were confirmed in vitro to be specific for cytomegalovirus antigens. The classifier was reported to diagnose cytomegalovirus status with high specificity and sensitivity in both the original and validation cohorts. A further reported finding was that TCR beta sequences accurately predicted the HLA-A and HLA-B alleles for most subjects in the first cohort. According to a later analysis, most CMV-associated TCR beta chains appeared to be HLA-restricted, and the HLA associations seemed to be driven largely by CMV exposure. In a later analysis, the rate of TCR association differed among HLA loci, with DRB1 alleles having the most associated TCRs and HLA-C alleles having the fewest. In this cohort, only TCR beta chains were sequenced, and detectable features were limited by the absence of alpha or paired-chain data. In a later genetic analysis, fewer N-insertions in productive TCRs were reported among donors in an Asian-associated ancestry cluster than the approximately 710-donor mean. Correlated functional status among segregating V segments might reflect linkage disequilibrium, but an unknown experimental factor could not be ruled out. Several of the top co-occurrence clusters appeared to be linked to parvovirus B19, influenza, CMV and Epstein-Barr virus, according to a later analysis.

The CDR3 runs 15 amino acids, cysteine and phenylalanine included. CDR3 DNA only is kept here, 45 bases in frame from base 1. V trim: 4 bases; J trim: 2 bases; unmatched bases: 3. The germline V gene provides CDR1 SGHRS and CDR2 YFSETQ. The sample taken for sequencing was PBMCs. Recombination connected TRBV5-1 to TRBJ2-1; TRBD1 agrees with 10 junctional bases. The receptor was isolated from a man between 50 and 59 years old in good health and CMV-seronegative. In nucleotide form, the sequence is TGCGCCAGCAGCGACGACAGGGGGCCCTACAATGAGCAGTTCTTC. It codes for CASSDDRGPYNEQFF.